One TCR beta chain is described in this entry. The data are from a study of blood T cell repertoires in COVID-19. Method: immunoSEQ multiplex PCR; TCRdb's copy keeps in-frame clones and lacks some. The sample consists of 150,000 to 200,000 clones, approximately 83% of them appearing once. CDR3 length: 14 amino acids. V shed 6 bases, J shed 2 bases, and the junction held 7 bases outside the gene matches. Looked up from germline, CDR1 is MNHEY and CDR2 is SVGAGI. The sequence came from a man between 65 and 79 years old with active or convalescent COVID-19. V usage is TRBV6-5 and J usage is TRBJ2-7; TRBD1 matches 7 bases. Sequences were obtained from peripheral blood. Here the CDR3 DNA reads TGTGCCAGCAGGCCGGGACAGCACACCTACGAGCAGTACTTC. Protein sequence: CASRPGQHTYEQYF.